Listed here are 23 T cell receptor beta chains from one sample, sequenced in a study of beta chain features in type 1 diabetes. Regarding the study as a whole: There was a moderate but significant shortening of TCRB CDR3s in all four CD4+ subsets of Type 1 diabetes patients.

Antigens for these TCRs are unknown. Sequencing targeted expressed TCRB transcripts, as all isolated RNA had been reverse transcribed. Clones were sequenced by immunoSEQ multiplex PCR, and TCRdb holds only the in-frame ones, with some missing. The sample records some 280,000 clones, roughly an eighth being singletons. Sequencing was done on a sample of naive CD4+ T cells from blood. The receptors come from a man aged 30 to 45 with type 1 diabetes.

The chain uses TRBV10-3 and TRBJ2-1; 11 nucleotides line up with TRBD2. The length of the CDR3 is 16 residues. CDR1 and CDR2 (germline): ENHRY, SYGVKD. J lost 3 bases, V lost 4 bases, and 5 bases had no gene match. The CDR3 sequence: CAISAQTSGNYNEQFF. CDR3 in DNA: TGTGCCATCAGTGCCCAGACTAGCGGGAACTACAATGAGCAGTTCTTC.

In its sample, this clone was seen a few times. The V call is TRBV4-2, the J call TRBJ1-2; a weak D match, TRBD1 (5 bases). Germline V CDR1 and CDR2: LGHNA, YNFKEQ. The CDR3 totals 13 residues. V dropped 3 bases and J dropped 5 bases, with 10 bases sitting between them. The CDR3 sequence is CASSQGTEYGYTF. CDR3 bases: TGTGCCAGCAGCCAGGGGACTGAATATGGCTACACCTTC.

The rearrangement links TRBV27 to TRBJ2-6; 8 bases align to TRBD1. Unmatched junction bases numbered 6, after V lost 2 bases and J lost 0 bases. Germline loops: CDR1 MNHEY, CDR2 SMNVEV (reference sequence). This CDR3 is built from 18 residues. CDR3 sequence reads: CASSLRDRRGSGANVLTF. The DNA of the CDR3 is TGTGCCAGCAGTTTACGGGACAGGCGGGGCTCTGGGGCCAACGTCCTGACTTTC.

V is TRBV27 and J is TRBJ2-5, with 14 bases identical to TRBD2. The CDR3 is made up of 16 amino acids. V lost 5 bases to trimming and J lost 3 bases; unmatched junction nucleotides: 5. Looked up from germline, CDR1 is MNHEY and CDR2 is SMNVEV (reference sequence). CDR3 coding DNA: TGTGCCAGCAGTCCCTGGACTAGCGGGAGGAAAGAGACCCAGTACTTC. Its translation is CASSPWTSGRKETQYF.

This clone was seen more than once but under ten times. The chain recombines TRBV23-1 with TRBJ2-3; 8 bases map to TRBD2. TRBV23-1 is designated an ORF whose function remains uncertain. V gave up 0 bases and J gave up 1 base; unmatched junction bases: 9. The CDR3 extends over 18 amino acids. For the CDR3, the DNA is TGCGCCAGCAGTCAATCCAGAGAGTATAGCGGGGGCACAGATACGCAGTATTTT. It specifies CASSQSREYSGGTDTQYF.

The gene calls are TRBV6-1 and TRBJ2-3; TRBD2 agrees at 7 bases. Trimming removed 3 bases from V and 6 bases from J; junction bases left unmatched: 9. Germline CDR1 and CDR2: MNHNS and SASEGT. This CDR3 contains 15 residues. In DNA, the CDR3 is TGTGCCAGCAGTGATAGGGGAGCGGGGTTGGATACGCAGTATTTT. Amino acid sequence: CASSDRGAGLDTQYF.

On this clone itself: At the DNA level, this CDR3 is encoded by other sequences in the same sample as well. The CDR3 region has the DNA TGTGCCAGCTCACCCGGACAAAATCAGCCCCAGCATTTT. This codes for CASSPGQNQPQHF. This chain links TRBV18 with TRBJ1-5, with D possibly being TRBD1 (5 bases). CDR3 size: 13 residues. Trimming removed 3 bases from V and 4 bases from J, with 7 bases in between. Germline CDR1 KGHSH, CDR2 LQKENI.

The chain has TRBV2 and TRBJ2-5; TRBD2 is a possible D gene (6 bases). CDR3 length: 13 amino acids. CDR1 and CDR2 from the germline V gene are SNHLY and FYNNEI. The V and J ends lost 6 bases and 3 bases respectively, with 11 bases between them. Here the CDR3 DNA reads TGTGCCAGCAGCGAATTAGCGGAAGAGACCCAGTACTTC. Translating it yields CASSELAEETQYF.

The chain couples TRBV18 to TRBJ2-5; no clear D. The CDR3 loop spans 14 amino acids. Between the trimmed V and J ends, which lost 2 bases and 2 bases, there was a span of 9 bases. The V gene's germline CDR1 is KGHSH and CDR2 LQKENI. The CDR3 loop is CASSPSHVQETQYF. The CDR3 nucleotides are TGTGCCAGCTCACCAAGCCACGTGCAAGAGACCCAGTACTTC.

This clone was counted between two and nine times. The chain employs TRBV2 and TRBJ1-1; D perhaps matches TRBD1 (5 bases). This CDR3 has 11 amino acids. Trimming took off 11 bases at V and 2 bases at J, with 9 bases between the two ends. Germline CDR1 SNHLY, CDR2 FYNNEI. CDR3 region: CALRGNTEAFF. The DNA for the CDR3 is TGTGCCCTAAGGGGTAACACTGAAGCTTTCTTT.

This clone turned up a few times. V is TRBV2 and J is TRBJ2-7; D is unclear. Trimming pared 0 bases from V and 7 bases from J, leaving 10 bases between. The CDR3 covers 13 residues. Germline CDR1 SNHLY, CDR2 FYNNEI. The CDR3 sequence: CASSEALGREQYF. In DNA form, the CDR3 reads TGTGCCAGCAGTGAAGCGCTAGGTCGAGAGCAGTACTTC.

In its sample, this clone was seen a few times. This chain joins TRBV7-2 and TRBJ1-5; 10 nucleotides agree with TRBD1. Germline trimming cut 8 bases from V and 5 bases from J; bases unmatched to any gene: 9. Germline loops: CDR1 SGHTA, CDR2 FQGNSA. The CDR3 sequence is 15 residues long. DNA of the CDR3: TGTGCCAGCTCTAGGACAGGGGGTTTCGATCAGCCCCAGCATTTT. Its protein is CASSRTGGFDQPQHF.

The rearrangement links TRBV5-1 to TRBJ2-5, with TRBD2 identical over 9 bases. The CDR3 extends over 16 amino acids. With V trimmed by 2 bases and J by 3 bases, 8 bases remained unmatched. Germline CDR1 reads SGHRS; CDR2 reads YFSETQ. CDR3 residues: CASSFLTSGLEETQYF. The CDR3 DNA reads as TGCGCCAGCAGCTTCCTAACTAGCGGGCTAGAAGAGACCCAGTACTTC.

This clone appeared a single time. The chain links TRBV7-9 to TRBJ1-1; no reliable D call. The CDR3 has 11 amino acids. The germline V and J ends were trimmed by 5 bases and 8 bases, with 9 bases remaining between them. Germline CDR1 and CDR2: SEHNR and FQNEAQ (reference sequence). CDR3 DNA sequence: TGTGCCAGCAGCCCACAACAGGAAGCTTTCTTT. Translating it yields CASSPQQEAFF.

This clone occurred a few times. CDR3 DNA: TGTGCCAGCAGCTTAGTTTCGGGGTCCAGCCCTGGCTACACCTTC. Its protein product is CASSLVSGSSPGYTF. The chain joins TRBV7-2 to TRBJ1-2; D gene ambiguous. Germline CDR1 reads SGHTA; CDR2 reads FQGNSA. The CDR3 runs 15 residues. V lost 1 base to trimming and J lost 7 bases, with 16 bases between them.

This clone has a handful of counts. The chain couples TRBV7-9 to TRBJ1-2; TRBD1 matches 7 bases. The CDR3 runs 13 residues. J gave up 2 bases and V 10 bases, and 7 bases lay outside the gene matches. Germline CDR1 reads SEHNR; CDR2 reads FQNEAQ (reference sequence). Here the CDR3 DNA reads TGTGCCACGGGGACAGATAAGAACTATGGCTACACCTTC. It specifies CATGTDKNYGYTF. The full variable domain, with the rest looked up from reference TRBV7-9 and TRBJ1-2, is DTGVSQNPRHKITKRGQNVTFRCDPISEHNRLYWYRQTLGQGPEFLTYFQNEAQLEKSRLLSDRFSAERPKGSFSTLEIQRTEQGDSAMYLCATGTDKNYGYTFGSGTRLTVV.

This chain joins TRBV9 and TRBJ2-1; 10 nucleotides line up with TRBD1. J gave up 4 bases and V 3 bases, and 10 bases lay outside the gene matches. The CDR3 has 17 residues. The germline V gene encodes CDR1 SGDLS and CDR2 YYNGEE. The CDR3 here is CASSAWTGGRSYNEQFF. The CDR3 region has the DNA TGTGCCAGCAGCGCTTGGACAGGGGGTAGGTCGTACAATGAGCAGTTCTTC. The variable domain in full, completed from reference TRBV9 and TRBJ2-1, reads DSGVTQTPKHLITATGQRVTLRCSPRSGDLSVYWYQQSLDQGLQFLIQYYNGEERAKGNILERFSAQQFPDLHSELNLSSLELGDSALYFCASSAWTGGRSYNEQFFGPGTRLTVL.

The chain employs TRBV5-1 and TRBJ1-1, with a weak D call TRBD1 (6 bases). From germline, CDR1 is SGHRS and CDR2 YFSETQ. V dropped 0 bases and J dropped 1 base, with 13 bases sitting between them. The CDR3 runs to 16 residues. The CDR3 region has the DNA TGCGCCAGCAGCTTGGGGGGGGGCTCATCGAACACTGAAGCTTTCTTT. Residues: CASSLGGGSSNTEAFF.

The rearrangement links TRBV5-6 to TRBJ2-7, with D unresolved. V was trimmed by 6 bases and J by 2 bases, leaving 15 bases between them. This CDR3 spans 14 amino acids. Germline-derived CDR1 and CDR2 are SGHDT and YYEEEE. CDR3 region: CASTPYSKPYEQYF. The CDR3 DNA reads as TGTGCCAGCACCCCTTATTCTAAGCCCTACGAGCAGTACTTC.

This clone turned up a few times. The V and J genes are TRBV30 and TRBJ2-7; tentative D call: TRBD1 (6 bases). The CDR3 runs 13 residues. V lost 5 bases to trimming and J lost 4 bases, with 15 bases between them. Germline V gives CDR1 GTSNPN, CDR2 SVGIG (reference sequence). The CDR3: CAWSQGPEYEQYF. CDR3 DNA sequence: TGTGCCTGGTCACAGGGACCGGAATACGAGCAGTACTTC.

The chain links TRBV5-6 to TRBJ2-7; tentatively, D is TRBD1 (5 bases). The CDR3 spans 14 residues. The germline gives CDR1 SGHDT, CDR2 YYEEEE. Trimming pared 0 bases from V and 2 bases from J, leaving 9 bases between. DNA of the CDR3: TGTGCCAGCAGCTTGGACAGGATGACCTACGAGCAGTACTTC. Translating it yields CASSLDRMTYEQYF.

DNA for the CDR3: TGTGCCAGCAGTGATTCCGGGACTAAGCAGTTCTTC. Residues: CASSDSGTKQFF. The chain joins TRBV6-1 to TRBJ2-1, with 7 positions matching TRBD2. Per the germline V gene, CDR1 is MNHNS and CDR2 is SASEGT. This CDR3 contains 12 residues. J was trimmed by 11 bases and V by 3 bases; bases with no gene match: 4.

The V call is TRBV6-1, the J call TRBJ1-5; D not resolved. The V and J ends lost 6 bases and 5 bases respectively, with 5 bases between them. The CDR3 runs to 11 residues. CDR1 and CDR2 (germline): MNHNS, SASEGT. The CDR3, as DNA: TGTGCCAGCAGCCATGATCAGCCCCAGCATTTT. It yields the protein CASSHDQPQHF.